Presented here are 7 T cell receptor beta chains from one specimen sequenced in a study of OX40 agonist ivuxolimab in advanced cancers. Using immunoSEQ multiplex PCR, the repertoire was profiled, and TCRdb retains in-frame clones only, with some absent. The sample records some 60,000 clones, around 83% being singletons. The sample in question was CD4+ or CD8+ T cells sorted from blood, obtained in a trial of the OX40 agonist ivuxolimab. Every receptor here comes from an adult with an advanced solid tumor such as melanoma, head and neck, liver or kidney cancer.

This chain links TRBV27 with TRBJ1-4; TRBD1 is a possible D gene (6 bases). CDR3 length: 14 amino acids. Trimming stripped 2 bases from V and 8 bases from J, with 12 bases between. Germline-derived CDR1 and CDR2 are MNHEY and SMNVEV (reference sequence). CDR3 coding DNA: TGTGCCAGCAGTTTAAATGGGGGGCAGGAAAAACTGTTTTTT. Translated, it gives CASSLNGGQEKLFF. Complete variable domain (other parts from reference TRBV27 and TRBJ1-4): EAQVTQNPRYLITVTGKKLTVTCSQNMNHEYMSWYRQDPGLGLRQIYYSMNVEVTDKGDVPEGYKVSRKEKRNFPLILESPSPNQTSLYFCASSLNGGQEKLFFGSGTQLSVL.

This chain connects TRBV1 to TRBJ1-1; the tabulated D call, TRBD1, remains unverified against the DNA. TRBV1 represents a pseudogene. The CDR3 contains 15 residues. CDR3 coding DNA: TGCACCAGCAGCCAAGTTAAACAGGGCTACACTGAAGCTTTCTTT. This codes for CTSSQVKQGYTEAFF.

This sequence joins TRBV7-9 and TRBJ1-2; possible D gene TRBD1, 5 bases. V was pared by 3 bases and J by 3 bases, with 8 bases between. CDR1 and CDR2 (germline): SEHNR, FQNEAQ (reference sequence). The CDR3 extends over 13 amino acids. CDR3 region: CASSFRDDYGYTF. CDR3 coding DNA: TGTGCCAGCAGCTTCAGGGACGACTATGGCTACACCTTC.

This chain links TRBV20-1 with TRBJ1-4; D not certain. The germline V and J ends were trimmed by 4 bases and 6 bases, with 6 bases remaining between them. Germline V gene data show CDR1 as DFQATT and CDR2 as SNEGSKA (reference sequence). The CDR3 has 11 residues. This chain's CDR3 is CSAKVDEKLFF. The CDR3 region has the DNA TGCAGTGCTAAGGTTGATGAAAAACTGTTTTTT.

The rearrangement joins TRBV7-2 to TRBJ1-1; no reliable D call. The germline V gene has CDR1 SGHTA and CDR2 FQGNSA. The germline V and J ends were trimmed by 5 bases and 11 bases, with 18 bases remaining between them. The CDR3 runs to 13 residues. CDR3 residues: CASSTAGGSSAFF. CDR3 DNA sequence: TGTGCCAGCAGCACGGCGGGAGGTTCGTCGGCTTTCTTT.

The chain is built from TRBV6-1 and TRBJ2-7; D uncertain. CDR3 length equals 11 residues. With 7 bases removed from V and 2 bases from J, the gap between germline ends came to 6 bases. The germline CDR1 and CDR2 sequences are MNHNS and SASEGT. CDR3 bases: TGTGCCAGCAACATAGCCTACGAGCAGTACTTC. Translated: CASNIAYEQYF.

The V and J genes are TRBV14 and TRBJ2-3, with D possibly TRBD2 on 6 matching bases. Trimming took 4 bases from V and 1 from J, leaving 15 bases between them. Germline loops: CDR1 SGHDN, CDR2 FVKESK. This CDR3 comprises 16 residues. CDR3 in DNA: TGTGCCAGCAGCCGAAGGGGCGGGATGGGCACAGATACGCAGTATTTT. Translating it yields CASSRRGGMGTDTQYF.